These 4 T cell receptor beta chains originate from one sample sequenced in a study of cytomegalovirus exposure and HLA in healthy donors. The study ran its PCR with 60 Vbeta and 13 Jbeta primers. Profiled with immunoSEQ multiplex PCR; TCRdb holds only in-frame clones, not every one. This table lists more than 95,000 clones. Sample: PBMCs. These receptors were collected from a man aged 40-50 years in good health and CMV-seronegative.

The chain has TRBV5-5 and TRBJ2-2; 11 nucleotides match TRBD2. CDR3 size: 15 residues. Germline loops: CDR1 SGHKS, CDR2 YYEKEE (reference sequence). V lost 5 bases, J lost 7 bases, and 7 bases stayed unmatched. CDR3 protein: CASRLLAGANGELFF. CDR3 nucleotide sequence: TGTGCCAGCAGGTTACTAGCGGGAGCGAACGGGGAGCTGTTTTTT.

The chain uses TRBV10-1 and TRBJ2-1; D remains unclear. CDR3 size: 13 residues. The germline V and J ends were trimmed by 3 bases and 12 bases, with 15 bases remaining between them. Germline V gene lookup returns CDR1 WNHNN and CDR2 SYGVQD (reference sequence). CDR3 sequence (DNA): TGCGCCAGCAGTGAAATGACAAGCCGAGTGCAGTTCTTC. This gives the protein CASSEMTSRVQFF.

The genes are TRBV28 and TRBJ1-5; tentatively, D is TRBD1 (5 bases). V gave up 3 bases and J gave up 4 bases, with 13 bases separating them. The CDR3 covers 15 residues. Per germline, CDR1 MDHEN and CDR2 SYDVKM. CDR3 loop: CASSLVGRGNQPQHF. As DNA, the CDR3 is TGTGCCAGCAGTTTGGTGGGGCGGGGAAATCAGCCCCAGCATTTT.

Here the CDR3 reads CASSLGRTSGGTDTQYF. CDR3 bases: TGTGCCAGCAGCTTAGGCAGGACTAGCGGAGGCACAGATACGCAGTATTTT. This rearrangement joins TRBV13 to TRBJ2-3; TRBD2 matches 10 bases. Trimming cost V 0 bases and J 1 base; bases outside gene matches: 4. The CDR3 length is 17 residues. CDR1 PRHDT and CDR2 FYEKMQ come from the germline V gene (reference sequence).